The rows below give T cell receptor beta chains drawn from one sample of a study of shared clonotypes between healthy human individuals. Some clones are missing from TCRdb's copy, which holds only in-frame ones; the method was immunoSEQ multiplex PCR. The repertoire holds about 2.1 million clones, around 93% seen once, with about 1.6% in the top ten. Sequences were obtained from naive CD8+ T cells from PBMCs. Source of these receptors: a man aged 18 to 29 in good health. Some clones in this sample may be carry-over from other donors' samples. CDR3s include the opening cysteine and the closing phenylalanine or tryptophan. The D gene is left open where the match is weak. For some rows the clone size is stated as once, few or many, or as a class when expanded; others skip it.

CDR3nt: TGCGCCAGCAGCCAATCCCAGCGGGAGGGCCGCGAGCAGTACTTC
CDR3aa: CASSQSQREGREQYF
abundance: -
d_gene: TRBD2
j_gene: TRBJ2-7
v_gene: TRBV4-3

CDR3nt: TGCGCCAGCAGTGAGGGATTCACTTCTAACAAACGGGCCAACGTCCTGACTTTC
CDR3aa: CASSEGFTSNKRANVLTF
abundance: -
d_gene: -
j_gene: TRBJ2-6
v_gene: TRBV10-2

CDR3nt: TGTGCCAGCAGCGACAGGACAGGGGATGAAAAACTGTTTTTT
CDR3aa: CASSDRTGDEKLFF
abundance: -
d_gene: TRBD1
j_gene: TRBJ1-4
v_gene: TRBV6-1

CDR3nt: TGTGCCATCACGGCGGGGTCCCGCTACGAGCAGTACTTC
CDR3aa: CAITAGSRYEQYF
abundance: -
d_gene: -
j_gene: TRBJ2-7
v_gene: TRBV10-3

CDR3nt: TGTGCCTGGAGTGTAGGTTTCGGGACAGGGGGAGAGACCCAGTACTTC
CDR3aa: CAWSVGFGTGGETQYF
abundance: -
d_gene: TRBD1
j_gene: TRBJ2-5
v_gene: TRBV30

CDR3nt: TGTGCCAGCAGCTTAGATGAGATTTACATGAACACTGAAGCTTTCTTT
CDR3aa: CASSLDEIYMNTEAFF
abundance: -
d_gene: -
j_gene: TRBJ1-1
v_gene: TRBV7-9

CDR3nt: TGTGCCAGCAGTTACGGACGGGGCACTGAAGCTTTCTTT
CDR3aa: CASSYGRGTEAFF
abundance: -
d_gene: -
j_gene: TRBJ1-1
v_gene: TRBV6-5

CDR3nt: TGCAGCGTCTATATAGCTAAAGCTTTCTTT
CDR3aa: CSVYIAKAFF
abundance: -
d_gene: -
j_gene: TRBJ1-1
v_gene: TRBV29-1

CDR3nt: TGTGCCATCGGAGACAGGAGCTCCTACGAGCAGTACTTC
CDR3aa: CAIGDRSSYEQYF
abundance: once
d_gene: -
j_gene: TRBJ2-7
v_gene: TRBV10-3

CDR3nt: TGTGCCAGCAGTTTAGGGGGCGGGAGCTCCTACGAGCAGTACTTC
CDR3aa: CASSLGGGSSYEQYF
abundance: -
d_gene: -
j_gene: TRBJ2-7
v_gene: TRBV27

CDR3nt: TGTGCCAGCAGGCCGGGGCTTGGGGGAGAGACCCAGTACTTC
CDR3aa: CASRPGLGGETQYF
abundance: -
d_gene: -
j_gene: TRBJ2-5
v_gene: TRBV28

CDR3nt: TGTGCCAGCAGCTTAGGTCCCGGGAGTGTCTACGAGCAGTACTTC
CDR3aa: CASSLGPGSVYEQYF
abundance: -
d_gene: -
j_gene: TRBJ2-7
v_gene: TRBV7-9

CDR3nt: TGCAGCGTTGTCTGGAGATACGAGCAGTACTTC
CDR3aa: CSVVWRYEQYF
abundance: once
d_gene: -
j_gene: TRBJ2-7
v_gene: TRBV29-1

CDR3nt: TGTGCCAGCAGTTCCGGACAGGGAGGCTACGAGCAGTACTTC
CDR3aa: CASSSGQGGYEQYF
abundance: -
d_gene: TRBD1
j_gene: TRBJ2-7
v_gene: TRBV6-5

CDR3nt: TGTGCCAGCAGCCCAGAGGGACAGGGGGTTCACGAGCAGTACTTC
CDR3aa: CASSPEGQGVHEQYF
abundance: -
d_gene: TRBD1
j_gene: TRBJ2-7
v_gene: TRBV9

CDR3nt: TGTGCCAGCAGTGACGGCCAGAGCACAGATACGCAGTATTTT
CDR3aa: CASSDGQSTDTQYF
abundance: -
d_gene: -
j_gene: TRBJ2-3
v_gene: TRBV2

CDR3nt: TGTGCCAGCAGCCCCGGGACACATACCTACGAGCAGTACTTC
CDR3aa: CASSPGTHTYEQYF
abundance: once
d_gene: -
j_gene: TRBJ2-7
v_gene: TRBV7-9

CDR3nt: TGTGCCTGCGGGCTAGCGGATTACAATGAGCAGTTCTTC
CDR3aa: CACGLADYNEQFF
abundance: -
d_gene: TRBD2
j_gene: TRBJ2-1
v_gene: TRBV14

CDR3nt: TGTGCCAGCAGCGCATTAGCGGCCCTAGGGGAGACCCAGTACTTC
CDR3aa: CASSALAALGETQYF
abundance: -
d_gene: -
j_gene: TRBJ2-5
v_gene: TRBV7-8

CDR3nt: TGCAGCGTTGAGGTTTCGGGGGGCTTTGAAGCTTTCTTT
CDR3aa: CSVEVSGGFEAFF
abundance: -
d_gene: -
j_gene: TRBJ1-1
v_gene: TRBV29-1

CDR3nt: TGTGCCAGCAGTTACGCAGGGGGCCGGCGGTTCGAGGGAAACACCATATATTTT
CDR3aa: CASSYAGGRRFEGNTIYF
abundance: -
d_gene: TRBD1
j_gene: TRBJ1-3
v_gene: TRBV28

CDR3nt: TGTGCCAGCAGTTTGGCGACTAGCGGGAGTCTTCCCTACGAGCAGTACTTC
CDR3aa: CASSLATSGSLPYEQYF
abundance: -
d_gene: TRBD2
j_gene: TRBJ2-7
v_gene: TRBV28

CDR3nt: TGTGCCAGCTACAGCCCTAGCGGTACGAACACCGGGGAGCTGTTTTTT
CDR3aa: CASYSPSGTNTGELFF
abundance: once
d_gene: -
j_gene: TRBJ2-2
v_gene: TRBV21-1

CDR3nt: TGCGCCAGCAGCCAAGATTCGGGGTTTTACTACGAGCAGTACTTC
CDR3aa: CASSQDSGFYYEQYF
abundance: once
d_gene: -
j_gene: TRBJ2-7
v_gene: TRBV4-3

CDR3nt: TGTGCCAGCAGCGGTAAGCGGGAGGCCTACAATGAGCAGTTCTTC
CDR3aa: CASSGKREAYNEQFF
abundance: -
d_gene: TRBD2
j_gene: TRBJ2-1
v_gene: TRBV11-2

CDR3nt: TGTGCCAGCATGCGGGAAAGCACAGATACGCAGTATTTT
CDR3aa: CASMRESTDTQYF
abundance: -
d_gene: -
j_gene: TRBJ2-3
v_gene: TRBV7-9

CDR3nt: TGTGCCAGCTCACCATACGGGTCAGATACGCAGTATTTT
CDR3aa: CASSPYGSDTQYF
abundance: -
d_gene: -
j_gene: TRBJ2-3
v_gene: TRBV18

CDR3nt: TGTGCCACCTCCCCCCAGAGAGCCTACGAGCAGTACTTC
CDR3aa: CATSPQRAYEQYF
abundance: -
d_gene: -
j_gene: TRBJ2-7
v_gene: TRBV7-9

CDR3nt: TGTGCCAGTAGTACCGGGACAGGGGTCTACGAGCAGTACTTC
CDR3aa: CASSTGTGVYEQYF
abundance: -
d_gene: TRBD1
j_gene: TRBJ2-7
v_gene: TRBV19

CDR3nt: TGTGCCAGCAGCCCCCGACTAGCGGGGAGCACAGATACGCAGTATTTT
CDR3aa: CASSPRLAGSTDTQYF
abundance: -
d_gene: TRBD2
j_gene: TRBJ2-3
v_gene: TRBV2

CDR3nt: TGTGCCAGCAGCCAAGCTTGGGGGATGGGGTCAGAGACCCAGTACTTC
CDR3aa: CASSQAWGMGSETQYF
abundance: -
d_gene: -
j_gene: TRBJ2-5
v_gene: TRBV14

CDR3nt: TGCGCCAGCAGCTTGGCCGAAGTCGGGACACTTTTTTACAATGAGCAGTTCTTC
CDR3aa: CASSLAEVGTLFYNEQFF
abundance: -
d_gene: -
j_gene: TRBJ2-1
v_gene: TRBV5-1

CDR3nt: TGTGCCAGCAGCCCGCTGGGGTTCAGAGATGGCTACACCTTC
CDR3aa: CASSPLGFRDGYTF
abundance: once
d_gene: -
j_gene: TRBJ1-2
v_gene: TRBV5-5

CDR3nt: TGTGCCAGCAACGGGGCGTTCGGAAACACCATATATTTT
CDR3aa: CASNGAFGNTIYF
abundance: -
d_gene: -
j_gene: TRBJ1-3
v_gene: TRBV7-9